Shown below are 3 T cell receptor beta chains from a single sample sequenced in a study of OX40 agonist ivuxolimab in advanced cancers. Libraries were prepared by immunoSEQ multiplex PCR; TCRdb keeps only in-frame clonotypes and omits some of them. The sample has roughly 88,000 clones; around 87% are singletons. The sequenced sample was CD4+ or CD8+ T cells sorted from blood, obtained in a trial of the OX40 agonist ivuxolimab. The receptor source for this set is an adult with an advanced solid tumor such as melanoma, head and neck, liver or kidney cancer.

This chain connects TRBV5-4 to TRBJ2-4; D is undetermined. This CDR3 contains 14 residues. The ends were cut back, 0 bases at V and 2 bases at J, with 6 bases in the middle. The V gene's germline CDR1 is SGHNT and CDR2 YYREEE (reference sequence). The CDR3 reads CASSLGQTKNIQYF. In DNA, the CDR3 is TGTGCCAGCAGCTTGGGACAAACCAAAAACATTCAGTACTTC.

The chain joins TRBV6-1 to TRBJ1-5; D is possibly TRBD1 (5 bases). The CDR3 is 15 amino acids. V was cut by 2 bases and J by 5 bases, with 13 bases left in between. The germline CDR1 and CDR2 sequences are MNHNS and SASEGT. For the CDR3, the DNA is TGTGCCAGCAGTGAAATGTGGGGGATTGATCAGCCCCAGCATTTT. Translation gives CASSEMWGIDQPQHF.

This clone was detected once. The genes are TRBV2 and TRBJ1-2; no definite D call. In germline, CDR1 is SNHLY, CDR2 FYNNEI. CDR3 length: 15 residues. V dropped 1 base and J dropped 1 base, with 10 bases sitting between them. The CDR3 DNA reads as TGTGCCAGCAGTGAAGACTTTGGGAATAACTATGGCTACACCTTC. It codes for CASSEDFGNNYGYTF.